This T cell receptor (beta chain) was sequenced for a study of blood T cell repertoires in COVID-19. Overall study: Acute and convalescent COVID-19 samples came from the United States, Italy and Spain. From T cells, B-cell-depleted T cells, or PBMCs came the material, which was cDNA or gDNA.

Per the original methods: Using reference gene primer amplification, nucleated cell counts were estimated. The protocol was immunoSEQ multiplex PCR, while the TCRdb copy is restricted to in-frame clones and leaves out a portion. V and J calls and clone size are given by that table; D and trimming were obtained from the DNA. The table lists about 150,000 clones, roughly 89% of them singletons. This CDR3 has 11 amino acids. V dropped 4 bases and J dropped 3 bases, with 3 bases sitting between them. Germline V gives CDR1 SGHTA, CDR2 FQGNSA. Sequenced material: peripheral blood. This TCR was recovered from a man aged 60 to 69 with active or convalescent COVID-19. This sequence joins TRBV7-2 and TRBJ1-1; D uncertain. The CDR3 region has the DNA TGTGCCAGCAGCTCGGACACTGAAGCTTTCTTT. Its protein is CASSSDTEAFF.